This T cell receptor beta chain came from a study of T-cell reconstitution after alpha-beta-depleted transplantation in children (dated by TCRdb to the mid-2010s). At the level of the whole study: T-cell immune reconstitution after TCRalphabeta/CD19-depleted allogeneic hematopoietic cell transplantation in children was quantitatively tracked in the study by means of TCR repertoire profiling.

The treatment or condition tag for this specimen amounts to: allogeneic hematopoietic cell transplantation with graft depleted of TCRalphabeta T cells and CD19 B cells. The transplant recipients were children given TCRalphabeta/CD19-depleted allogeneic hematopoietic cell grafts. The study at large found these results: Over subsequent months, a decline in hyperexpanded clone frequencies was noted, and after one year, T-cell counts and TCRbeta diversity were mostly ascribed to newly produced T cells. In some patients, the high TCRbeta diversity seen at day 60 was put down to recipient T cells and intrathymic progenitors that had survived conditioning. Apparently early alphabetaT-cell count recovery about two months after transplant reportedly relied on only several hundred rapidly expanded clones derived from non-depleted graft cells.

Remarks on this clonotype: The antigen this receptor binds is unknown. No qualities accompany the bases; no much larger clone lies one base away.

Library generation was performed with PCR. Sequencing used an Illumina HiSeq 2500. TCR library preparation used molecular barcoding, with unique molecular identifiers applied to normalize quantification of the TCRbeta repertoire. TCRdb handled the public reads itself, with Q25 trimming in fastp and clone calling in MiXCR, and kept productive beta chains. Identical CDR3 protein sequences are pooled into one entry, listed with their most common genes and DNA. The sample contains some 440,000 distinct CDR3 sequences, about 16% of them found a single time. The ten largest clones capture just under 30% of the sample. V is clipped by 6 bases and J by 4 bases, and the sequence between their germline boundaries is 22 bases long. There are 16 amino acids in the CDR3, from cysteine to phenylalanine inclusive. This entry keeps only the CDR3 DNA: 48 bases, framed from base 1. The germline V gene gives CDR1 as KGHSH and CDR2 as LQKENI.

The chain links TRBV18 with TRBJ2-7, with TRBD1 tentatively as D gene (6 bases match). The starting material was PBMCs, mostly from graft donor cells, obtained 360 days after TCRalphabeta/CD19-depleted stem cell transplant. The sequence was collected from a boy under two years old who had a stem cell transplant for Wiskott-Aldrich syndrome, so the T cells may come from the graft donor. The CDR3 region: CASSLIQGPVAYEQYF. DNA sequence: TGTGCCAGCTCCTTGATACAGGGACCGGTCGCTTACGAGCAGTACTTC.